These 24 T cell receptor beta chains originate from one sample sequenced in a study of CXCR3-negative and CXCR3-positive naive CD8 T cells. Carrying UMI labels, the TRB cDNA libraries were prepared through 5' RACE. TCRdb reanalyzed the 5' RACE reads, giving one entry per CDR3 protein sequence and no DNA. The sample table includes around 47,000 distinct CDR3 sequences. Sample: memory CD8+ T cells from blood. These receptors were taken from a human donor in good health. Some clones in this sample may be carry-over from other donors' samples.

The rearrangement joins TRBV4-3 to TRBJ1-1. This CDR3 is built from 16 residues. Germline V lookup: CDR1 LGHNA, CDR2 YSLEER. The CDR3 spells CASSQDRESMNTEAFF.

The V call is TRBV5-1, the J call TRBJ1-2. There are 17 residues in the CDR3. Germline V CDR1 and CDR2: SGHRS, YFSETQ. The CDR3 spells CASSLEVSGISNYGYTF. Supplemented by reference TRBV5-1 and TRBJ1-2, the full variable domain reads KAGVTQTPRYLIKTRGQQVTLSCSPISGHRSVSWYQQTPGQGLQFLFEYFSETQRNKGNFPGRFSGRQFSNSRSEMNVSTLELGDSALYLCASSLEVSGISNYGYTFGSGTRLTVV.

The CDR3 protein is CASSSPGYGYTF. The chain links TRBV7-6 to TRBJ1-2; TCRdb picks TRBD1, but there is no DNA to check that call. The germline gives CDR1 SGHVS, CDR2 FNYEAQ. CDR3 length: 12 residues.

The chain joins TRBV5-4 to TRBJ2-2. The CDR3 loop spans 12 amino acids. From germline, CDR1 is SGHNT and CDR2 YYREEE (reference sequence). The CDR3 here is CASSLISGELFF.

The genes are TRBV6-5 and TRBJ2-2; the TCRdb D gene call, TRBD1, has no DNA to confirm it. Germline CDR1 reads MNHEY; CDR2 reads SVGAGI. The CDR3 spans 15 residues. The chain's CDR3 is CASKAGQGVTGELFF.

The chain couples TRBV28 to TRBJ2-5; as DNA is missing, the TRBD2 call by TCRdb cannot be tested. The CDR3 runs 16 residues. The V gene's germline CDR1 is MDHEN and CDR2 SYDVKM. The CDR3 is CASRPSPSGRGETQYF.

V and J are TRBV6-4 and TRBJ2-2. The CDR3 covers 13 residues. The V gene's germline CDR1 is MRHNA and CDR2 SNTAGT. The CDR3 loop reads CASSDRSSGELFF.

The rearrangement uses TRBV7-6 and TRBJ2-7; absent DNA, TCRdb's TRBD1 call cannot be checked. This CDR3 spans 16 amino acids. The V gene's germline CDR1 is SGHVS and CDR2 FNYEAQ. The CDR3 protein is CASSLVGQGSYYEQYF.

This rearrangement joins TRBV7-8 to TRBJ2-3. There are 15 residues in the CDR3. Germline CDR1 SGHVS, CDR2 FQNEAQ. CDR3 region: CASSLSAFSTDTQYF. The complete variable domain, with remaining parts taken from reference TRBV7-8 and TRBJ2-3, reads GAGVSQSPRYKVAKRGQDVALRCDPISGHVSLFWYQQALGQGPEFLTYFQNEAQLDKSGLPSDRFFAERPEGSVSTLKIQRTQQEDSAVYLCASSLSAFSTDTQYFGPGTRLTVL.

This chain uses TRBV29-1 with TRBJ1-1. Germline V CDR1 and CDR2: SQVTM, ANQGSEA. The CDR3 consists of 11 residues. This chain's CDR3 is CSVIYGTEAFF.

The gene calls are TRBV4-2 and TRBJ2-7. Germline V gives CDR1 LGHNA, CDR2 YNFKEQ. The CDR3 has 15 residues. This CDR3 is CASSQDNDWGYEQYF.

V gene TRBV7-3 combines with J gene TRBJ2-3; the TCRdb D gene call, TRBD2, has no DNA to confirm it. The CDR3 consists of 17 residues. The germline V gene encodes CDR1 SGHTA and CDR2 FQGTGA. This CDR3 is CASSLTALAGGMNTQYF.

This chain joins TRBV5-1 and TRBJ2-2; TCRdb's D gene call, TRBD2, goes unchecked for lack of DNA. This CDR3 contains 13 residues. The germline CDR1 and CDR2 sequences are SGHRS and YFSETQ. The chain's CDR3 is CASSFSAPGELFF.

V and J are TRBV29-1 and TRBJ2-5; TCRdb gives TRBD2 as the D gene, but with no DNA this cannot be confirmed. Germline lookup yields CDR1 SQVTM and CDR2 ANQGSEA. This CDR3 region has 14 residues. The chain's CDR3 is CSVGRAGPQETQYF.

This chain connects TRBV19 to TRBJ2-3; there is no DNA to check the TCRdb D call of TRBD1. From germline, CDR1 is LNHDA and CDR2 SQIVND (reference sequence). The CDR3 extends over 14 amino acids. Here the CDR3 reads CASSSTTGVGTQYF.

This sequence joins TRBV28 and TRBJ2-7. The CDR3 consists of 12 residues. Germline CDR1 is MDHEN and CDR2 is SYDVKM. Here the CDR3 reads CASTGSPYEQYF. The full variable domain, rest sourced from reference TRBV28 and TRBJ2-7, is DVKVTQSSRYLVKRTGEKVFLECVQDMDHENMFWYRQDPGLGLRLIYFSYDVKMKEKGDIPEGYSVSREKKERFSLILESASTNQTSMYLCASTGSPYEQYFGPGTRLTVT.

J is TRBJ2-2 and V is TRBV6-4. In germline, CDR1 is MRHNA, CDR2 SNTAGT. This CDR3 is 12 amino acids long. The CDR3 sequence is CASSGVTGELFF.

J is TRBJ1-5 and V is TRBV20-1. This CDR3 comprises 15 residues. The germline V gene encodes CDR1 DFQATT and CDR2 SNEGSKA (reference sequence). The CDR3 loop reads CSARVTDYSNQPQHF.

The rearrangement uses TRBV28 and TRBJ1-5; no DNA is available, so the TRBD1 call from TCRdb remains unchecked. In germline, CDR1 is MDHEN, CDR2 SYDVKM. This CDR3 is 15 amino acids long. CDR3 sequence reads: CASSFTGYSNQPQHF.

The V and J genes are TRBV4-3 and TRBJ1-3; TCRdb picks TRBD1, but there is no DNA to check that call. The germline CDR1 and CDR2 sequences are LGHNA and YSLEER. The CDR3 spans 15 residues. The CDR3 sequence is CASSQGTGSGNTIYF.

The V call is TRBV27, the J call TRBJ2-7. In germline, CDR1 is MNHEY, CDR2 SMNVEV (reference sequence). This CDR3 is 15 amino acids long. CDR3: CASSSNLGRHYEQYF.

The V and J genes are TRBV12-3 or TRBV12-4 and TRBJ1-5. The CDR3 totals 18 residues. CDR3 in amino acids: CASRTERVRGMSNQPQHF.

The chain uses TRBV7-2 and TRBJ2-2; TCRdb's D call, TRBD1, is unchecked because there is no DNA. Per germline, CDR1 SGHTA and CDR2 FQGNSA. This CDR3 is 18 amino acids long. The chain's CDR3 is CASSTRQTGTAYPGELFF.

The chain joins TRBV5-4 to TRBJ2-1; TCRdb picks TRBD1, but there is no DNA to check that call. CDR1 is SGHNT, CDR2 YYREEE, per germline (reference sequence). The CDR3 totals 15 residues. Here the CDR3 reads CASSSNRDSNNEQFF.